A single sample is the source of the 10 T cell receptor beta chains below, sequenced in a study of low-dose radiotherapy and immunotherapy resistance in tumors. TRAV and TRBV primers primed cDNA for both TCRalpha and TCRbeta. Both a constant-region primer and a V-primer adapter served to amplify TCRs across roughly 20 PCR cycles. From the reads, TCRdb called clonotypes with MiXCR, one entry per CDR3 protein. The sample lists about 84,000 distinct CDR3 sequences, roughly 17% occurring once. Time point denoted: after trial treatment. Noted treatment: LDRT plus nivolumab, ipilimumab, low-dose cyclophosphamide and aspirin (RACIN trial). The input for sequencing was PBMCs, taken after low-dose radiotherapy plus immunotherapy. The receptors originated from a male donor with prostate cancer.

This clonotype occurred many times. The CDR3 DNA reads TGTGCCAGCAGTTTCCATCCTAGCGCCGGGTACGAGCAGTACTTC. This sequence encodes CASSFHPSAGYEQYF. The chain links TRBV28 to TRBJ2-7; maybe TRBD2 (6 bases). Looked up from germline, CDR1 is MDHEN and CDR2 is SYDVKM. The CDR3 extends over 15 amino acids. V lost 3 bases, J lost 4 bases, and 16 bases lay in between.

Many counts were recorded for this clonotype. The chain combines TRBV6-2 or TRBV6-3 with TRBJ2-2; D ambiguous. This CDR3 spans 13 amino acids. V lost 1 base and J lost 6, with 6 bases in between. CDR1 and CDR2 (germline): MNHEY, SVGEGT. This CDR3 reads CASSYWQSGELFF. The CDR3 DNA follows: TGTGCCAGCAGTTACTGGCAGTCCGGGGAGCTGTTTTTT.

This clonotype was picked up many times. The rearrangement uses TRBV7-2 and TRBJ2-7; the match to TRBD2 covers 7 bases. The CDR3 loop spans 15 amino acids. The V segment lost 4 bases and the J segment 4 bases; nucleotides outside the gene matches: 10. Germline V gene sequence: CDR1 SGHTA, CDR2 FQGNSA. As DNA, the CDR3 is TGTGCCAGCAGCTCCGGGGCGGGAGCGAGGTACGAGCAGTACTTC. Its protein is CASSSGAGARYEQYF.

Ten or more counts support this clonotype. CDR3 DNA sequence: TGTGCCAGCAGCCATAGCACCGGGGAGCTGTTTTTT. Residues: CASSHSTGELFF. The gene calls are TRBV3-1 and TRBJ2-2; D is unresolved. This CDR3 spans 12 amino acids. Germline CDR1 and CDR2: LGHDT and YNNKEL (reference sequence). V shed 3 bases and J shed 4 bases, with 3 bases lying between them.

This clonotype was counted many times. The chain joins TRBV21-1 to TRBJ2-7; the DNA was not used to check the table's D call, TRBD1. TRBV21-1 is a pseudogene segment. The CDR3 is made up of 16 amino acids. The DNA for the CDR3 is TGTGCCAGCAGCAAAAACCCGGGACAGGCCCACTACGAGCAGTACTTC. This codes for CASSKNPGQAHYEQYF.

Only one count was recorded for this clonotype. Given a far larger clone just one base away, this is likely a sequencing read error. The J gene is TRBJ1-6, the V gene TRBV13, with D perhaps TRBD1 (6 bases). The CDR3 is made up of 15 amino acids. In germline, CDR1 is PRHDT, CDR2 FYEKMQ (reference sequence). This chain's CDR3 is CASSLDRAYISPLHF. CDR3 in DNA: TGTGCCAGCAGCTTAGACAGGGCTTATATTTCACCCCTCCACTTT. Combining the CDR3 with reference TRBV13 and TRBJ1-6 gives the whole variable domain AAGVIQSPRHLIKEKRETATLKCYPIPRHDTVYWYQQGPGQDPQFLISFYEKMQSDKGSIPDRFSAQQFSDYHSELNMSSLELGDSALYFCASSLDRAYISPLHFGNGTRLTVT.

At least ten counts were recorded for this clonotype. This chain joins TRBV20-1 and TRBJ2-3; 7 positions match TRBD1. There are 15 residues in the CDR3. The trim removed 0 bases at V and 2 bases at J, leaving 5 bases unmatched. Looked up from germline, CDR1 is DFQATT and CDR2 is SNEGSKA (reference sequence). CDR3 residues: CSAREQGILTDTQYF. Written as DNA, the CDR3 is TGCAGTGCTAGAGAACAGGGGATCCTCACAGATACGCAGTATTTT.

For this clonotype: A read error is possible here, since a much larger clone lies one base away. The V gene is TRBV30, the J gene TRBJ1-5, with D perhaps matching TRBD1 (6 bases). The V end was cut by 1 base, the J end by 0 bases, with 16 bases between. The CDR3 is made up of 17 amino acids. Germline CDR1 GTSNPN, CDR2 SVGIG (reference sequence). CDR3 sequence reads: CAWSASRDIFSNQPQHF. The CDR3 nucleotides are TGTGCCTGGAGTGCGTCCCGGGACATATTTAGCAATCAGCCCCAGCATTTT.

Many counts were recorded for this clonotype. The V call is TRBV15, the J call TRBJ2-7; D ambiguous. From germline, CDR1 is LNHNV and CDR2 YYDKDF (reference sequence). V was clipped by 3 bases and J by 6 bases, with 15 bases between them. This CDR3 spans 14 amino acids. Here the CDR3 DNA reads TGTGCCACCAGCAGGTCCCCCCAGGAATCCGAGCAGTACTTC. It yields the protein CATSRSPQESEQYF.

V usage is TRBV29-1 and J usage is TRBJ2-7; TRBD2 matches at 7 bases. The CDR3 spans 14 residues. Trimming took 6 bases from V and 2 from J; bases not matched to a gene: 10. Germline V gives CDR1 SQVTM, CDR2 ANQGSEA. The CDR3 spells CSVTGGKVAYEQYF. The CDR3 bases are TGCAGCGTGACCGGGGGGAAAGTTGCCTACGAGCAGTACTTC.